Sequencing of this TCR beta chain was carried out in a study of T cell responses to AZD1222 COVID-19 vaccine. The table came from immunoSEQ multiplex PCR; TCRdb's copy has only in-frame clones and leaves some out. The table shows 150,000 to 180,000 clones, with over 85% occurring only once. This CDR3 has 14 amino acids. V shed 4 bases and J shed 4 bases, with 11 bases lying between them. Germline V gene sequence: CDR1 WNHNN, CDR2 SYGVQD (reference sequence). This chain links TRBV10-1 with TRBJ2-1, with TRBD2 as a possible D gene (5 bases). This sample comprised peripheral blood, obtained on day 0 of AZD1222 vaccination. The TCR was taken from an adult in good health. DNA for the CDR3: TGCGCCAGCAGTGGCCCTAGCAGGTACAATGAGCAGTTCTTC. Protein product: CASSGPSRYNEQFF.